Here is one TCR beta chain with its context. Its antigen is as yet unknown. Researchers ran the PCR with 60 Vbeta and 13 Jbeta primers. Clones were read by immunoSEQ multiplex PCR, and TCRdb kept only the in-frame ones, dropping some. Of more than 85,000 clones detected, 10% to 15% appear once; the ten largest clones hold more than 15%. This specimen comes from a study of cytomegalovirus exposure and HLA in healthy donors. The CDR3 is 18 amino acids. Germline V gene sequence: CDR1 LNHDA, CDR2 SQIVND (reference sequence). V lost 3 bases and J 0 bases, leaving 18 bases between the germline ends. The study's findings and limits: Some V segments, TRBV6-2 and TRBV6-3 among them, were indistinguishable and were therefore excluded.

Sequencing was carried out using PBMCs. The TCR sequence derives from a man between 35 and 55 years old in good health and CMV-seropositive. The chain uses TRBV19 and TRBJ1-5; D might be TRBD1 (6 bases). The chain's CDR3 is CASSIRWGGMGSNQPQHF. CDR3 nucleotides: TGTGCCAGTAGTATCCGTTGGGGGGGCATGGGTAGCAATCAGCCCCAGCATTTT.